This T cell receptor (beta chain) was obtained from a study of T-cell reconstitution after alpha-beta-depleted transplantation in children. As it was prepared, the TCRbeta library received unique molecular identifiers. In TCRdb, the PCR reads were re-called with MiXCR into one record per CDR3 protein. The top ten hold under 3% of the sample, which has about 500,000 distinct CDR3 sequences, approximately 32% seen once. Trimming at V came to 6 bases and at J to 5 bases, leaving 7 bases not matched to a gene. Per the germline V gene, CDR1 is WNHNN and CDR2 is SYGVQD (reference sequence). The CDR3 is made up of 14 amino acids.

The V and J genes are TRBV10-1 and TRBJ2-7, with TRBD2 matching 10 bases. The material sequenced was PBMCs from the stem cell graft donor, taken from the stem cell graft. The clonotype originates from a human donor who donated a stem cell graft to a child with aplastic anemia. This chain's CDR3 is CASRQREGQDEQYF. In DNA form, the CDR3 reads TGCGCCAGCAGACAGCGGGAGGGCCAGGACGAGCAGTACTTC.